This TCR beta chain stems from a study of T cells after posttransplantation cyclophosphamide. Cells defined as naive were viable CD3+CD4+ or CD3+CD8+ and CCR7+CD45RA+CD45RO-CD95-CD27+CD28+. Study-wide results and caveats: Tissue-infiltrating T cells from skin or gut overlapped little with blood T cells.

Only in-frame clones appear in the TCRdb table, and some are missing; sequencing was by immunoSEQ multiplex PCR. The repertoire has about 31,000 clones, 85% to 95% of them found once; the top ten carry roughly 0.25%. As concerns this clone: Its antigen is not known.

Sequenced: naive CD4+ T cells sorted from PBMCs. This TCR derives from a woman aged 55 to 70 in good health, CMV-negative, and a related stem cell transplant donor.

CDR3 coding DNA: TGTGCCAGCAGAAAAGGAGGGACCACTCAAGAGACCCAGTACTTC. It yields the protein CASRKGGTTQETQYF. The rearrangement uses TRBV5-4 and TRBJ2-5; maybe TRBD2 (6 bases). The CDR3 consists of 15 residues. Germline V CDR1 and CDR2: SGHNT, YYREEE (reference sequence). V shed 5 bases and J shed 2 bases, with 16 bases lying between them.